These T cell receptor beta chains were read from a single sample in a study of graft-versus-host responses after intestinal transplantation. Their specific antigens are unknown. Clones were read by immunoSEQ multiplex PCR, and TCRdb kept only the in-frame ones, dropping some. Here the sample spans tens of thousands of clones, under 90% being singletons. The source material was unstimulated CD4+ T cells sorted from spleen or lymph node cells, sampled before intestinal transplant. The receptor set was obtained from a human donor who received an intestinal transplant. The CDR3 runs from the conserved cysteine through the conserved F or W. D genes are given only for firm matches. Not all rows give a size; the values are once, few, many and, for expanded clones, a class.

CSAFGTGGITEAFF,TGCAGCGCCTTCGGGACAGGGGGCATCACTGAAGCTTTCTTT,TRBD1,14,.,TRBV29-1,TRBJ1-1
CASRVRGLFAEAFF,TGTGCCAGCCGAGTAAGGGGGCTGTTTGCTGAAGCTTTCTTT,TRBD1,14,.,TRBV6-1,TRBJ1-1
CASSWDRFNNEQFF,TGTGCCAGCAGTTGGGACAGGTTTAACAATGAGCAGTTCTTC,TRBD1,14,.,TRBV27,TRBJ2-1
CASSPRTQGQGNTEAFF,TGTGCCAGCTCACCACGGACCCAGGGACAGGGAAACACTGAAGCTTTCTTT,TRBD1,17,.,TRBV18,TRBJ1-1
CASSLAVGGARNEQFF,TGTGCTAGCAGCTTAGCAGTCGGGGGGGCTCGCAATGAGCAGTTCTTC,TRBD2,16,.,TRBV7-7,TRBJ2-1
CASSDERRYTEAFF,TGTGCCAGCAGTGATGAGCGGAGGTACACTGAAGCTTTCTTT,.,14,.,TRBV2,TRBJ1-1
CASSFAGSTDTQYF,TGTGCCAGCAGCTTTGCGGGGAGCACAGATACGCAGTATTTT,.,14,.,TRBV7-2,TRBJ2-3
CASSERVRGRTGELFF,TGTGCCAGCAGTGAAAGGGTTAGGGGCCGGACCGGGGAGCTGTTTTTT,.,16,.,TRBV6-1,TRBJ2-2
CASSLEGSGGARTEAFF,TGTGCCAGCAGCTTAGAAGGGTCTGGGGGGGCGCGGACTGAAGCTTTCTTT,.,17,.,TRBV11-2,TRBJ1-1
CASSWPPGTSNYEQYF,TGCGCCAGCAGCTGGCCCCCCGGGACTAGCAACTACGAGCAGTACTTC,TRBD2,16,once,TRBV5-1,TRBJ2-7
CASSWEATGANNSPLHF,TGCGCCAGCAGCTGGGAGGCGACAGGGGCAAATAATTCACCCCTCCACTTT,TRBD1,17,.,TRBV5-1,TRBJ1-6
CASSLVGQSYGYTF,TGTGCCAGCAGCTTGGTCGGACAGTCCTATGGCTACACCTTC,.,14,.,TRBV5-8,TRBJ1-2